These T cell receptor beta chains were read from a single sample in a study of blood T cell repertoires in COVID-19. TCRdb's copy holds only in-frame clones and misses some; the assay was immunoSEQ multiplex PCR. The top ten hold approximately 2% of the sample, which has over 90,000 clones, about 90% seen once. Input material: peripheral blood. The receptor set was obtained from a man over 45 with active COVID-19. Each CDR3 is given with its conserved first and last residue. The D gene is left open where the match is weak. Clone size is given for some rows only: seen once, a few or many times, or a class if the clone is expanded.

clone size	D gene	J gene	V gene	CDR3 DNA	CDR3 protein
NA	TRBD1	TRBJ2-7	TRBV19	TGTGCCAGCCAAGACAGGGGGTCCTACGAGCAGTACTTC	CASQDRGSYEQYF
NA	NA	TRBJ1-3	TRBV15	TGTGCCACCAAGCTTAGTGCGGGCTCTGGAAACACCATATATTTT	CATKLSAGSGNTIYF
NA	NA	TRBJ2-5	TRBV5-1	TGCGCCAGCAGCTTGGCCAATGGCGAGACCCAGTACTTC	CASSLANGETQYF
NA	TRBD1	TRBJ2-7	TRBV10-1	TGCGCCAGCAGTTTCCGGGACAGGCCCCTGGAGTACTTC	CASSFRDRPLEYF
NA	NA	TRBJ1-5	TRBV19	TGTGCCAGTAGTACGGTCGGGGGGGGCGCAGGCAATCAGCCCCAGCATTTT	CASSTVGGGAGNQPQHF
NA	TRBD1	TRBJ2-7	TRBV6-5	TGTGCCAGCAGTCTATCCGGGACAGGGACCTACGAGCAGTACTTC	CASSLSGTGTYEQYF
NA	TRBD1	TRBJ1-1	TRBV6-4	TGTGCCAGCAGCTCCGGACAGGGGGCTAAGAACACTGAAGCTTTCTTT	CASSSGQGAKNTEAFF
once	NA	TRBJ2-1	TRBV7-2	TGTGCCAGCAGCTTCAAAGCCGACAGGCTAAGCTCCTACAATGAGCAGTTCTTC	CASSFKADRLSSYNEQFF
NA	NA	TRBJ1-2	TRBV6-5	TGTGCCAGCCGGAGGGGGGGGGCGAACTATGGCTACACCTTC	CASRRGGANYGYTF
NA	TRBD1	TRBJ2-2	TRBV6-5	TGTGCCAGCAGTTCGGGCCCGGGACAGTATACCGGGGAGCTGTTTTTT	CASSSGPGQYTGELFF
NA	NA	TRBJ2-7	TRBV7-2	TGTGCCAGCAGCTTGGAGGTTGGATCCTACGAGCAGTACTTC	CASSLEVGSYEQYF
NA	NA	TRBJ2-1	TRBV5-1	TGCGCCAGCAGCTTGACAGGGTCGGGGAATGAGCAGTTCTTC	CASSLTGSGNEQFF
NA	NA	TRBJ2-1	TRBV4-2	TGTGCCAGCAGCCAAGACGGGTCGGGAACAGCGAATGAGCAGTTCTTC	CASSQDGSGTANEQFF
NA	TRBD1	TRBJ2-7	TRBV3-1/TRBV3-2	TGTGCCAGCAGCCAAGGGGGACAGGGGAACTACGAGCAGTACTTC	CASSQGGQGNYEQYF
NA	NA	TRBJ2-2	TRBV7-6	TGTGCCAGCAGCTTACTGGCGGGCACCGGGGAGCTGTTTTTT	CASSLLAGTGELFF
NA	NA	TRBJ1-2	TRBV19	TGTGCCAGTCTTCGTCGATTCCGGGACACGCATGGCTACACCTTC	CASLRRFRDTHGYTF
NA	NA	TRBJ2-3	TRBV7-2	TGTGCCAGCAGCTTAGGAAATGGGCCGCGAGATACGCAGTATTTT	CASSLGNGPRDTQYF
few	NA	TRBJ1-5	TRBV10-1	TGCGCCAGCAGTGCCGGGGGGGGCCTCGGCAATCAGCCCCAGCATTTT	CASSAGGGLGNQPQHF
NA	NA	TRBJ1-1	TRBV10-3	TGTGCCATCAGTGTAGGGGGTTCTGAAGCTTTCTTT	CAISVGGSEAFF
NA	TRBD2	TRBJ2-1	TRBV7-2	TGTGCCAGCAGCTCTACTAGCGGGGGGGCCGAAAAGCAGTTCTTC	CASSSTSGGAEKQFF
NA	TRBD2	TRBJ2-5	TRBV2	TGTGCCAGCAGTGAAGCGAGGAGCGGGGGGGCCCGGGAGACCCAGTACTTC	CASSEARSGGARETQYF
NA	NA	TRBJ1-5	TRBV7-8	TGTGCCAGCAGCTTAGGGGGGCCAGGTGCTCAGCCCCAGCATTTT	CASSLGGPGAQPQHF
NA	TRBD1	TRBJ2-3	TRBV19	TGTGCCAGTAGCCGGACAGGACGCACAGATACGCAGTATTTT	CASSRTGRTDTQYF
NA	TRBD1	TRBJ2-7	TRBV18	TGTGCCAGCTCCCAGCCCAACCGACAGGGCTACGAGCAGTACTTC	CASSQPNRQGYEQYF
NA	NA	TRBJ1-1	TRBV9	TGTGCCAGCAGCGTAGATGGGGGGTCGGGCACTGAAGCTTTCTTT	CASSVDGGSGTEAFF
NA	NA	TRBJ2-2	TRBV5-1	TGCGCCAGCAGCTTAGGGGCACGAGGCACCGGGGAGCTGTTTTTT	CASSLGARGTGELFF
NA	NA	TRBJ2-5	TRBV18	TGTGCCAGCTCCCCCCGCCGGGGTGAAGAGACCCAGTACTTC	CASSPRRGEETQYF
NA	NA	TRBJ2-7	TRBV5-4	TGTGCCAGCAGCTTGGCTGGTAAGCGGCTGAGCTCCTACGAGCAGTACTTC	CASSLAGKRLSSYEQYF
NA	TRBD1	TRBJ1-1	TRBV5-1	TGCGCCAGCAGCTCACTGGCCGACAGGGATGGTGAAGCTTTCTTT	CASSSLADRDGEAFF
once	TRBD1	TRBJ1-2	TRBV24-1	TGTGCCACCAGTGACCCGGGACAGGCTAACGGTGGCTACACCTTC	CATSDPGQANGGYTF
few	TRBD2	TRBJ2-1	TRBV7-2	TGTGCCAGCAGCTCCGGTCCCGGGACTAGCGGAATTAATGAGCAGTTCTTC	CASSSGPGTSGINEQFF
NA	TRBD2	TRBJ2-3	TRBV7-9	TGTGCCAGCAGCTTAGCTGCGGGGGGCAGGGGTACAGATACGCAGTATTTT	CASSLAAGGRGTDTQYF
NA	TRBD2	TRBJ2-1	TRBV2	TGTGCCATACCAACCGGGACTAGCGGGGTAGGATGGGAGCAGTTCTTC	CAIPTGTSGVGWEQFF
NA	NA	TRBJ1-2	TRBV7-2	TGTGCCAGCAGCTTTTCCGACTATGGCTACACCTTC	CASSFSDYGYTF
once	TRBD2	TRBJ2-7	TRBV15	TGTGCCACCAGCAGAGATCTCGCGGGGGTCATCCACTACGAGCAGTACTTC	CATSRDLAGVIHYEQYF
NA	NA	TRBJ1-1	TRBV18	TGTGCCAGCTCATCTACCCCAGGTCCGCCGGAGAACACTGAAGCTTTCTTT	CASSSTPGPPENTEAFF
NA	TRBD1	TRBJ1-6	TRBV6-2/TRBV6-3	TGTGCCAGCAGCTCCTCTTGGGACAGGGGAAATTCACCCCTCCACTTT	CASSSSWDRGNSPLHF
once	NA	TRBJ1-1	TRBV5-6	TGTGCCAGCAGCCGCGCAGGGGTTCATAGCACTGAAGCTTTCTTT	CASSRAGVHSTEAFF
few	TRBD1	TRBJ1-1	TRBV6-2/TRBV6-3	TGTGCCAGCAGTTACCCGTACGGAGGGGGCAAGATCACTGAAGCTTTCTTT	CASSYPYGGGKITEAFF
few	TRBD1	TRBJ2-7	TRBV25-1	TGTGCCAGCAGTGAAGGGACAGCCTACGAGCAGTACTTC	CASSEGTAYEQYF
NA	NA	TRBJ2-3	TRBV10-2	TGCGCCAGTCTCTCGGGACACCCTACTAGCACAGATACGCAGTATTTT	CASLSGHPTSTDTQYF
NA	TRBD2	TRBJ2-1	TRBV6-6	TGTGCCAGCAGTTCGGGACTAGTGGGGAACAATGAGCAGTTCTTC	CASSSGLVGNNEQFF
NA	TRBD1	TRBJ2-1	TRBV11-2	TGTGCCAGCAGCTTGGGACAGGGGGTATACAATGAGCAGTTCTTC	CASSLGQGVYNEQFF
NA	TRBD2	TRBJ2-3	TRBV4-2	TGTGCCAGCTCTGGGGGGGTCAGCACAGATACGCAGTATTTT	CASSGGVSTDTQYF
once	NA	TRBJ1-2	TRBV16	TGTGCCAGCAGCCAATTGGGGCAGGGAATTGGCTACACCTTC	CASSQLGQGIGYTF
NA	TRBD1	TRBJ1-5	TRBV30	TGTGCCTGGACACCGGGACAGATCGGCAATCAGCCCCAGCATTTT	CAWTPGQIGNQPQHF
few	NA	TRBJ1-5	TRBV6-6	TGTGCCAGCAGCACAGGGTCCAATCAGCCCCAGCATTTT	CASSTGSNQPQHF
NA	TRBD1	TRBJ2-2	TRBV4-2	TGTGCCAGCAGCCTTGACAGGGGGGACGCCGGGGAGCTGTTTTTT	CASSLDRGDAGELFF
NA	TRBD1	TRBJ1-2	TRBV30	TGTGCCTGGAGTAAGGGTTTACAGGGGATCTCGAGCTACACCTTC	CAWSKGLQGISSYTF
NA	TRBD2	TRBJ2-5	TRBV27	TGTGCCAGCAGTGCGGGATATTCGGGGGGGCCCCTTGAGACCCAGTACTTC	CASSAGYSGGPLETQYF
few	TRBD1	TRBJ1-5	TRBV4-1	TGCGCCAGCAGCCAGCCGGGACAGGGGAGAAAGCGCAATCAGCCCCAGCATTTT	CASSQPGQGRKRNQPQHF
NA	NA	TRBJ2-1	TRBV11-2	TGTGCCAGCAGCTGGTTTGAGGACAATGAGCAGTTCTTC	CASSWFEDNEQFF
once	TRBD1	TRBJ2-1	TRBV4-1	TGCGCCAGCAGCCGAACGGACAGGTACAATGAGCAGTTCTTC	CASSRTDRYNEQFF
NA	NA	TRBJ2-1	TRBV7-8	TGTGCCAGCAGCCTCCGGTCGAAATCCTACAATGAGCAGTTCTTC	CASSLRSKSYNEQFF
NA	NA	TRBJ2-7	TRBV7-9	TGTGCCAGCAGCTTAGAGTCTTGGGGGGAACGGTCCTACGAGCAGTACTTC	CASSLESWGERSYEQYF